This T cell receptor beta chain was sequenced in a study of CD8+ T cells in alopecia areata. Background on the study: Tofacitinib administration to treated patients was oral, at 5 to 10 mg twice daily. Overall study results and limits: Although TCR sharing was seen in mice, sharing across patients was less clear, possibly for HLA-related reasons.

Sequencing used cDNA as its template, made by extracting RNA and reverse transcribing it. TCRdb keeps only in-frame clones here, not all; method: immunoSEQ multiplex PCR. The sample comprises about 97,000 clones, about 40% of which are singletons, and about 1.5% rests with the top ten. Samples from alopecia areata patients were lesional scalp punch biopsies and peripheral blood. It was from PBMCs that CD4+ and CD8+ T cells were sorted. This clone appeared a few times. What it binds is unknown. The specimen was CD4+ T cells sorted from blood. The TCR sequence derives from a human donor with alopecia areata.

The CDR3 sequence is CASSVEGYTQYF. The CDR3 DNA is TGTGCCAGCAGCGTAGAGGGTTATACGCAGTATTTT. V usage is TRBV9 and J usage is TRBJ2-3; no clear D gene. CDR1 is SGDLS and CDR2 is YYNGEE in the germline V gene. The V end was cut by 0 bases, the J end by 7 bases, with 6 bases between. The CDR3 consists of 12 residues.